This entry is about one T cell receptor (beta chain). The antigen is undetermined. This sample stems from a study of cytomegalovirus exposure and HLA in healthy donors. General study results and limits: Presence/absence analyses supposed approximately even sequencing depth among donors. High specificity and sensitivity for cytomegalovirus status were reported for the classifier. What a later analysis reportedly showed was that an Asian-associated ancestry cluster had fewer N-insertions than the roughly 720-donor mean. Previous analysis showed most TCR beta V segments were productive about 90% or about 30% of the time.

Germline V gene data show CDR1 as SGHTA and CDR2 as FQGNSA. Trimming removed 6 bases from V and 5 bases from J, with 14 bases in between. CDR3 length equals 14 residues. The primer mix had 60 Vbeta and 13 Jbeta primers. Clones were sequenced by immunoSEQ multiplex PCR, and TCRdb holds only the in-frame ones, with some missing. The sample includes over 200,000 clones, 55% to 75% seen only once; the top ten take 2.6%. The chain recombines TRBV7-2 with TRBJ2-1; maybe TRBD2 (5 bases). This receptor was obtained from a man aged 35 to 55 in good health and CMV-seropositive. The sequenced sample was PBMCs. The CDR3 region has the DNA TGTGCCAGCAGAAACACGGGAACTAACAATGAGCAGTTCTTC. It specifies CASRNTGTNNEQFF.